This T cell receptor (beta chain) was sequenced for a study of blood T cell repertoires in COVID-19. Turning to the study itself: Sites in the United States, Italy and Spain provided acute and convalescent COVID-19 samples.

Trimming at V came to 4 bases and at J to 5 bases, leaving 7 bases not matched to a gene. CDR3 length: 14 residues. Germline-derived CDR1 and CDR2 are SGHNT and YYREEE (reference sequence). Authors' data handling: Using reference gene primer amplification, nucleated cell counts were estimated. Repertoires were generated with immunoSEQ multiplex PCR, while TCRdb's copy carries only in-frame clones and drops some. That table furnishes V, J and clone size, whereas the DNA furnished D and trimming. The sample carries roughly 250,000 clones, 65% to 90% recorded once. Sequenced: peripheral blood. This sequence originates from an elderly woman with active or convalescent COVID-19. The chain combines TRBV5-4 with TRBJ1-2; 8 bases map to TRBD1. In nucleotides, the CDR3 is TGTGCCAGCAGCCCCCAGGGGGCGCGGTATGGCTACACCTTC. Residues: CASSPQGARYGYTF.